The 5 T cell receptor beta chains reported below all come from one sample, sequenced in a study of cytomegalovirus exposure and HLA in healthy donors. Libraries were prepared by immunoSEQ multiplex PCR; TCRdb keeps only in-frame clonotypes and omits some of them. The table includes about 160,000 clones, roughly nine tenths detected once. The sample taken for sequencing was PBMCs. Receptor source: a woman between 25 and 40 years old in good health and CMV-seronegative.

The CDR3 nucleotides read TGTGCCAGCAGTTTATTGGAGGGTTCACCCCTCCACTTT. Its protein product is CASSLLEGSPLHF. V and J are TRBV27 and TRBJ1-6; no clear D gene. The V gene lost 1 base and the J gene lost 9 bases, with 7 bases spanning the gap. Per the germline V gene, CDR1 is MNHEY and CDR2 is SMNVEV (reference sequence). The CDR3 runs to 13 residues.

The gene calls are TRBV6-1 and TRBJ1-4; D possibly corresponds to TRBD1 (5 bases). V was shortened by 3 bases and J by 10 bases, with 18 bases between the two germline ends. The CDR3 has 15 amino acids. Germline CDR1 MNHNS, CDR2 SASEGT. Written as DNA, the CDR3 is TGTGCCAGCAGTGATGATCGGGGGTGGGAGGGAAAACTGTTTTTT. Translation gives CASSDDRGWEGKLFF.

The genes are TRBV11-2 and TRBJ1-5; D unclear. V shed 1 base and J shed 7 bases, with 11 bases lying between them. From germline, CDR1 is SGHAT and CDR2 FQNNGV. This CDR3 contains 14 residues. CDR3 sequence (DNA): TGTGCCAGCAGCTTAGGTTCCCCGGGGCAGCCCCAGCATTTT. This encodes CASSLGSPGQPQHF.

The chain employs TRBV28 and TRBJ1-1; D gene unclear. The germline gives CDR1 MDHEN, CDR2 SYDVKM. V gave up 4 bases and J gave up 7 bases, with 13 bases separating them. This CDR3 spans 13 amino acids. The CDR3 here is CASSSPNSHEAFF. The CDR3 DNA is TGTGCCAGCAGTTCCCCAAACAGCCATGAAGCTTTCTTT.

In DNA, the CDR3 is TGTGCCAGCAGCCCTCTCGGGTACGAGCAGTACTTC. Translating gives CASSPLGYEQYF. The V and J genes are TRBV6-6 and TRBJ2-7; unclear D gene. V lost 6 bases and J 4 bases, leaving 10 bases between the germline ends. This CDR3 has 12 amino acids. CDR1 is MNHNY and CDR2 is SVGAGI in the germline V gene (reference sequence).